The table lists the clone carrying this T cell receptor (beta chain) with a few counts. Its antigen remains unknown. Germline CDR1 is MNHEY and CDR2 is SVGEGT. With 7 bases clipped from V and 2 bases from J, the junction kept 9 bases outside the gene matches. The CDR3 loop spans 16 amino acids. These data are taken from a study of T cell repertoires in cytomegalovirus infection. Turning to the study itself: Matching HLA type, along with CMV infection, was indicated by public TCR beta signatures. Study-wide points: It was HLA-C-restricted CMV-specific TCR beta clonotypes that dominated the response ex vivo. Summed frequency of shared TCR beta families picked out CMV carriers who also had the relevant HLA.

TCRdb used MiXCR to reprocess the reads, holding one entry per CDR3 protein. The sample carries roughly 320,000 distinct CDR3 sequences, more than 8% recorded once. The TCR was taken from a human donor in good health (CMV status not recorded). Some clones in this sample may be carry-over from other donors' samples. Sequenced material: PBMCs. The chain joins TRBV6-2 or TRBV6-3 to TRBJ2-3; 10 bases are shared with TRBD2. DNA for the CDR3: TGTGCCAGCACCGTTAGCGGGAGGACTCCCACAGATACGCAGTATTTT. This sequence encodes CASTVSGRTPTDTQYF.